This T cell receptor (beta chain) was obtained from a study of response to subunit inactivated influenza vaccine. Broader study findings: Each seasonal flu vaccination may recruit only limited new T cells, authors suggested.

This clonotype occurred a few times. Its antigen is not identified. MiXCR, applied by TCRdb to the RT-PCR reads, yields one record per CDR3 protein. The table lists 400,000 to 550,000 distinct CDR3 sequences, around 25% of them singletons. The germline V gene encodes CDR1 DFQATT and CDR2 SNEGSKA (reference sequence). The CDR3 contains 12 residues. Deletions cut 7 bases from V and 0 bases from J, with 10 bases between. The chain couples TRBV20-1 to TRBJ2-7; a possible D gene is TRBD2 (5 bases). The material sequenced was CD4+ T cells sorted from PBMCs, taken roughly 5 days after vaccination. The receptor comes from a man aged 45-65 years who received an inactivated influenza vaccine. The CDR3 is CSGRGSSYEQYF. CDR3 in DNA: TGCAGTGGCCGAGGGAGCTCCTACGAGCAGTACTTC.